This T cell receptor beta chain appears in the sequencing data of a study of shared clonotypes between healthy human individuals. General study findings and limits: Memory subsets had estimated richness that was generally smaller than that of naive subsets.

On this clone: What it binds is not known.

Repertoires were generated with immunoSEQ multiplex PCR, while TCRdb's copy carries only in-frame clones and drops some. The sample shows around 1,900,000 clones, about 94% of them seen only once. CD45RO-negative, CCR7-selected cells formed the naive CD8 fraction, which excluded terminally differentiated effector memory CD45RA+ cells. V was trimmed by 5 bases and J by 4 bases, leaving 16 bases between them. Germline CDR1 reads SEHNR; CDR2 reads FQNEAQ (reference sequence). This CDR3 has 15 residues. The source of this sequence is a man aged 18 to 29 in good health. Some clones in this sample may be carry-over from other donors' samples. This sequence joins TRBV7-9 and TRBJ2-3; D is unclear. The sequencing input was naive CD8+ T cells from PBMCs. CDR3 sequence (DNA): TGTGCCAGCAGCGCTACCCCTACCGAGGCAGATACGCAGTATTTT. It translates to CASSATPTEADTQYF.